This T cell receptor beta chain was identified during a study of OX40 agonist ivuxolimab in advanced cancers. In the study overall: Ivuxolimab, an antibody that agonizes OX40 (CD134), was administered to the patients.

The junction had 4 bases not matched to a gene; V was cut back by 1 base and J by 4 bases. Germline V gives CDR1 SGHRS, CDR2 YFSETQ. This CDR3 region has 14 residues. Study-level points and caveats: Specificity for antigen went undetermined in the expanded peripheral T cells. Partly responding patients at 0.1-3.0 mg/kg showed some of the smallest clonal expansion. Also present in some nonresponders was a low level of normalized T-cell clonal expansion.

Regarding this clone: Its antigen is currently unknown.

Method: immunoSEQ multiplex PCR; TCRdb's copy keeps in-frame clones and lacks some. Among about 80,000 clones listed, around nine tenths were seen once. The rearrangement uses TRBV5-1 and TRBJ2-7; the match to TRBD1 covers 8 bases. The receptor comes from an adult with an advanced solid tumor such as melanoma, head and neck, liver or kidney cancer. Sequences were derived from CD4+ or CD8+ T cells sorted from blood, sampled in a trial of the OX40 agonist ivuxolimab. The CDR3 spells CASSLRQGAYEQYF. The CDR3 nucleotides are TGCGCCAGCAGCTTGCGGCAGGGGGCTTACGAGCAGTACTTC.